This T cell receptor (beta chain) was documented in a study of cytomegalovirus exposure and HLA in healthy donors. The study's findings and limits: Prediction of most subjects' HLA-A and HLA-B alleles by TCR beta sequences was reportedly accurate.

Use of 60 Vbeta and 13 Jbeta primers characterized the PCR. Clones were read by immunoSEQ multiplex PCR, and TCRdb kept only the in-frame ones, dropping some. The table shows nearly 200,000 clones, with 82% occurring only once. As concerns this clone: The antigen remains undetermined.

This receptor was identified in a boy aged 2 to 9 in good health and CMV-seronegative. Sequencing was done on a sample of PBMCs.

The CDR3 sequence is CASRPPQVAQHF. The CDR3 DNA reads as TGTGCAAGTCGCCCCCCCCAGGTAGCCCAGCATTTT. The V gene is TRBV12-2, the J gene TRBJ1-5; the table calls TRBD1, which could not be checked here. TRBV12-2 has pseudogene status. The CDR3 consists of 12 residues.